This T cell receptor (beta chain) was retrieved from a study of CD8+ T cells in alopecia areata. V lost 4 bases to trimming and J lost 4 bases, with 8 bases between them. Per the germline V gene, CDR1 is SQVTM and CDR2 is ANQGSEA. The CDR3 spans 12 residues. cDNA serving as the sequencing template came from extracted, reverse transcribed RNA. Produced via immunoSEQ multiplex PCR; TCRdb's table is partial and in-frame only. The sample shows 100,000 to 150,000 clones, approximately 59% of them seen only once. Only a few counts were recorded for this clone. The treatment is: oral pan-JAK inhibitor, 5-10 mg twice daily. As part of sample collection, lesional scalp punch biopsies and peripheral blood were taken from alopecia areata patients. It was from PBMCs that CD4+ and CD8+ T cells were sorted.

The sequenced sample was CD8+ T cells sorted from blood, obtained at week 4, from a patient treated with tofacitinib. The sequence came from a human donor with alopecia areata. The rearrangement links TRBV29-1 to TRBJ2-1; D unresolved. The CDR3 spells CSVVPVYNEQFF. The CDR3 DNA reads as TGCAGCGTTGTCCCAGTATACAATGAGCAGTTCTTC.